The clone carrying this T cell receptor (beta chain) showed up just once. Profiled with immunoSEQ multiplex PCR; TCRdb holds only in-frame clones, not every one. The data hold about 110,000 clones, with 80% to 90% observed a single time. This entry belongs to a study of T cell responses to AZD1222 COVID-19 vaccine. Specimen: peripheral blood, collected 28 days after the second AZD1222 dose. The TCR sequence derives from an adult who received the AZD1222 COVID-19 vaccine.

The CDR3: CASSSTGSQPQHF. CDR3 DNA: TGTGCCAGCAGCTCGACAGGTTCTCAGCCCCAGCATTTT. J is TRBJ1-5 and V is TRBV3-1 (or the pseudogene TRBV3-2); perhaps TRBD1 as D (6 bases). Trimming removed 5 bases at V and 6 bases at J, with 11 bases between. Germline V gene lookup returns CDR1 LGHDT and CDR2 YNNKEL (reference sequence). The CDR3 has 13 residues.